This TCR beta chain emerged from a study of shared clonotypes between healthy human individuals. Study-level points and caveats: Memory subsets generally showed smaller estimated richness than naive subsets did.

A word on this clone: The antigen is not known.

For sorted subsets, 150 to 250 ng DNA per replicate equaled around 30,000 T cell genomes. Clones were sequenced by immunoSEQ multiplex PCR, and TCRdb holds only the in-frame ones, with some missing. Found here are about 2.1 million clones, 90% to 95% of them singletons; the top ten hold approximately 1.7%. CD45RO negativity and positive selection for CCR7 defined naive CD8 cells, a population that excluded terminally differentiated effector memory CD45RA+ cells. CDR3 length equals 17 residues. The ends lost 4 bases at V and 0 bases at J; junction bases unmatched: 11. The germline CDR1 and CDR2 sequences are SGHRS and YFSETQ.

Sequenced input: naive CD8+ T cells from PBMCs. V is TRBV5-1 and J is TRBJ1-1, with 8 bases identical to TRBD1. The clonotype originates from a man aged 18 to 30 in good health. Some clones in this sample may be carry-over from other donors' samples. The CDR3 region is CASSPPRTGNMNTEAFF. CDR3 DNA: TGCGCCAGCAGCCCGCCCCGGACAGGGAACATGAACACTGAAGCTTTCTTT.